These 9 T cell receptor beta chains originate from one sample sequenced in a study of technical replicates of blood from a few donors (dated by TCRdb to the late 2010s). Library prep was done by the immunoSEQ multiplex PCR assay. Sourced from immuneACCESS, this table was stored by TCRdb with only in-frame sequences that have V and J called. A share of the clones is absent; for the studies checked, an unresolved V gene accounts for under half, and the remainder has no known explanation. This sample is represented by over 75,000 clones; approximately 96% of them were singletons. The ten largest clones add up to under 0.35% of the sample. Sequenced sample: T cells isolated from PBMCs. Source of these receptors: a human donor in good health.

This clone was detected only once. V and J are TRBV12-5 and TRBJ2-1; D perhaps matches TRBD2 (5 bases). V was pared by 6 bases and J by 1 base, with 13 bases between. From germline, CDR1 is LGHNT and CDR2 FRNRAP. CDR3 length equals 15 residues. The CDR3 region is CASGLPRGSYNEQFF. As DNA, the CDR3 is TGTGCTAGTGGCCTCCCCCGGGGTTCCTACAATGAGCAGTTCTTC. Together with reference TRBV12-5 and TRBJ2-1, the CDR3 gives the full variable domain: DARVTQTPRHKVTEMGQEVTMRCQPILGHNTVFWYRQTMMQGLELLAYFRNRAPLDDSGMPKDRFSAEMPDATLATLKIQPSEPRDSAVYFCASGLPRGSYNEQFFGPGTRLTVL.

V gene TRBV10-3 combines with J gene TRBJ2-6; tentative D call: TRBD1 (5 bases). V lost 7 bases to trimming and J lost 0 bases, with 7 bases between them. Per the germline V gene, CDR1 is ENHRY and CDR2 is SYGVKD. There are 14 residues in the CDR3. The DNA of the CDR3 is TGTGCCATCACTGACAGCTCTGGGGCCAACGTCCTGACTTTC. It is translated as CAITDSSGANVLTF.

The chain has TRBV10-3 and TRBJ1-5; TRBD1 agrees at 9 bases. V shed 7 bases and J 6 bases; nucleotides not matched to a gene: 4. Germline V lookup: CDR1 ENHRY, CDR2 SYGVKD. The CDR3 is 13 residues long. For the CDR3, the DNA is TGTGCCATCACGGGGGGACAGGGTCAGCCCCAGCATTTT. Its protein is CAITGGQGQPQHF.

The CDR3 nucleotides are TGTGCCAGCAGGTCTTGGGCAGAGCTCCAAGAGACCCAGTACTTC. As protein: CASRSWAELQETQYF. The chain couples TRBV6-5 to TRBJ2-5; D not resolved. The CDR3 consists of 15 residues. Germline V gene sequence: CDR1 MNHEY, CDR2 SVGAGI. Deletions cut 6 bases from V and 1 base from J, with 15 bases between.

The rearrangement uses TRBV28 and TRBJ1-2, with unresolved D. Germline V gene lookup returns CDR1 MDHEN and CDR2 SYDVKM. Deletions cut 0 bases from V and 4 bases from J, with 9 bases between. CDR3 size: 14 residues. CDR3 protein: CASSLWEALYGYTF. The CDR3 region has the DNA TGTGCCAGCAGTTTATGGGAGGCTCTCTATGGCTACACCTTC.

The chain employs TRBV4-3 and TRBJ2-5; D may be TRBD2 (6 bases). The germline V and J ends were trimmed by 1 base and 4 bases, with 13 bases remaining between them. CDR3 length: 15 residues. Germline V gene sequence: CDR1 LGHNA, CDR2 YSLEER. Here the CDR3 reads CASSQVPGSLETQYF. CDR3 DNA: TGCGCCAGCAGCCAAGTGCCCGGGAGCTTAGAGACCCAGTACTTC.

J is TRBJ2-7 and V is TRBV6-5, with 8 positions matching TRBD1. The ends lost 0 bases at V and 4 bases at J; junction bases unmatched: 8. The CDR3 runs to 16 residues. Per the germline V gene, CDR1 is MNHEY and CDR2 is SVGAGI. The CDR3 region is CASSYSTGGLSYEQYF. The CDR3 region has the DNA TGTGCCAGCAGTTACTCAACAGGGGGTTTATCTTACGAGCAGTACTTC.

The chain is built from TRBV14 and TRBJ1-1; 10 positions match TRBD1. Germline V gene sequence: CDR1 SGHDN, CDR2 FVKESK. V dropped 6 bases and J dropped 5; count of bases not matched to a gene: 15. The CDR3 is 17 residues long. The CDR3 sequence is CASRRGGTGDVGTEAFF. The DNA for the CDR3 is TGTGCCAGCAGGAGGGGAGGGACAGGGGATGTAGGGACTGAAGCTTTCTTT.

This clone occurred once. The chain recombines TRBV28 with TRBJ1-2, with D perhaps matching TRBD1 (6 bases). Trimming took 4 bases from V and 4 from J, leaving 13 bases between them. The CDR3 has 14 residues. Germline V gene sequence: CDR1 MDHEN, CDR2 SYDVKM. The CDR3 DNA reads TGTGCCAGCAGTTATCCGGGACACTCCTATGGCTACACCTTC. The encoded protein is CASSYPGHSYGYTF.